This TCR beta chain originates from a study of T cell responses to AZD1222 COVID-19 vaccine. General observations from the study: Close to half of spike-specific TCRs reportedly recognize unmutated variant regions.

Assay used: immunoSEQ multiplex PCR; TCRdb lists only in-frame clones, some missing. The sample records about 56,000 clones, roughly 90% being singletons. Investigators merged groups given second doses at roughly 4 or roughly 12 weeks. With regard to this clone: The antigen is undetermined.

The source of this sequence is an adult who received the AZD1222 COVID-19 vaccine. Here the sequenced sample was peripheral blood, taken 28 days after the second AZD1222 dose.

The CDR3 sequence: CASQYRGGPETQYF. The CDR3 DNA follows: TGTGCCAGCCAATACCGGGGGGGGCCAGAGACCCAGTACTTC. This chain uses TRBV19 with TRBJ2-5, with 8 nucleotides matching TRBD2. The CDR3 has 14 residues. The V gene's germline CDR1 is LNHDA and CDR2 SQIVND (reference sequence). With 9 bases clipped from V and 4 bases from J, the junction kept 10 bases outside the gene matches.